The clone carrying this T cell receptor beta chain was observed once. Its antigen is not known. This entry comes from a study of cytomegalovirus exposure and HLA in healthy donors. The V end lost 0 bases, the J end lost 0 bases, and 7 bases lay between the germline ends. Germline V lookup: CDR1 SGHKS, CDR2 YYEKEE (reference sequence). The CDR3 length is 15 residues. Study-wide points: In vitro testing confirmed a few CMV-associated chains as specific for CMV antigens. Per a prior analysis, the majority of TCR beta V segments were productive roughly 87% or roughly 30% of the time. The classifier was said to identify cytomegalovirus status with high specificity and sensitivity. Cytomegalovirus-associated TCR beta chains were listed, numbering roughly 150.

Primers: 60 Vbeta forward and 13 Jbeta reverse. The data were produced by immunoSEQ multiplex PCR, yet TCRdb's version contains in-frame clones alone and is incomplete. The table records about 150,000 clones, 84% of them present only once. The TCR comes from a man in his fifties in good health and CMV-seropositive. The chain employs TRBV5-5 and TRBJ1-3, with unresolved D. Sample: PBMCs. Here the CDR3 reads CASSLEVGSGNTIYF. CDR3 nucleotides: TGTGCCAGCAGCTTGGAAGTCGGCTCTGGAAACACCATATATTTT.